This T cell receptor beta chain is from a study of shared clonotypes between healthy human individuals. Study-wide context: Three CD4 naive, three CD4 memory, two CD8 naive and one CD8 memory plate were used per donor.

Regarding the study as a whole: Non-shared clonotypes had lower generation probabilities than clonotypes shared by all four sorted-subset donors.

Produced via immunoSEQ multiplex PCR; TCRdb's table is partial and in-frame only. The sample includes some 2,000,000 clones, roughly 95% of them seen just once. Naive CD8 cells comprised CD45RO-negative, CCR7-positively selected cells, excluding terminally differentiated effector memory CD45RA+ cells. Healthy and HIV-negative, the adult donors had no recent acute infections or vaccinations. Nashville, Tennessee was home to all donors, who were Caucasian adults. Regarding this clone: Its antigen is undetermined. The same CDR3 also results from other DNA sequences found in this sample.

This TCR was sampled from a man between 18 and 29 years old in good health. Sequencing was carried out using naive CD8+ T cells sorted from blood.

The CDR3 sequence: CASSLGGTSYEQYF. CDR3 nucleotide sequence: TGTGCCAGCAGTTTAGGAGGGACCTCCTACGAGCAGTACTTC. This chain connects TRBV28 to TRBJ2-7; TRBD2 is a possible D gene (6 bases). This CDR3 is 14 amino acids long. The V and J ends lost 2 bases and 0 bases respectively, with 8 bases between them. Germline-derived CDR1 and CDR2 are MDHEN and SYDVKM. Full variable domain (missing parts from reference TRBV28 and TRBJ2-7): DVKVTQSSRYLVKRTGEKVFLECVQDMDHENMFWYRQDPGLGLRLIYFSYDVKMKEKGDIPEGYSVSREKKERFSLILESASTNQTSMYLCASSLGGTSYEQYFGPGTRLTVT.